This entry is about one T cell receptor (beta chain). The study enrolled healthy HIV-negative adults without recent acute infections or vaccinations as donors. Everyone who donated was a Caucasian adult who lived in Nashville, Tennessee. The germline CDR1 and CDR2 sequences are SGHDT and YYEEEE. This CDR3 is 16 amino acids long. V was shortened by 3 bases and J by 2 bases, with 15 bases between the two germline ends. This entry belongs to a study of shared clonotypes between healthy human individuals. The method was immunoSEQ multiplex PCR; TCRdb's version includes in-frame clones alone and lacks a portion of them. Of around 1,100,000 clones in the sample, approximately 80% were seen once.

This sequence originates from a young man in good health. Some clones in this sample may be carry-over from other donors' samples. The specimen was memory CD4+ T cells from PBMCs. Documented subset: CD45RA-negative fraction. The chain carries TRBV5-6 and TRBJ2-1; D possibly corresponds to TRBD2 (6 bases). CDR3 residues: CASSWNRDSTYNEQFF. As DNA, the CDR3 is TGTGCCAGCAGCTGGAACCGGGACTCAACCTACAATGAGCAGTTCTTC.